The clone carrying this T cell receptor (beta chain) showed up just a few times. Its target is not known. The data were taken from a study of T cells in Graves' hyperthyroidism and ophthalmopathy. Study in general: Peripheral blood specimens were obtained at initial diagnosis, prior to any treatment.

Authors of the study amplified TCR beta CDR3 regions from RNA transcripts. A set of HTBI primers served as the primers for a first-round RT-PCR of the TCR CDR3. Using its own MiXCR run on the multiplex PCR reads, TCRdb lists one record per CDR3 protein. Of 600,000 to 650,000 distinct CDR3 sequences in the sample, 20% to 25% were seen once. The study left out patients who had uncontrolled infection, other autoimmune disease, pregnancy or lactation. General study points: Prediction of ophthalmopathy progression came a median around 7.1 months pre-onset.

CDR1 and CDR2 (germline): SEHNR, FQNEAQ (reference sequence). V was trimmed by 7 bases and J by 6 bases, leaving 13 bases between them. The CDR3 extends over 13 amino acids. This TCR was recovered from a man aged 30 to 45 with Graves' ophthalmopathy. The chain joins TRBV7-9 to TRBJ2-1; D call uncertain. Sequenced: blood. CDR3 sequence reads: CASNGDRTNEQFF. The DNA of the CDR3 is TGTGCCAGCAACGGCGACCGAACCAATGAGCAGTTCTTC.